This T cell receptor beta chain was observed in a study of CD8+ T cells in alopecia areata (dated by TCRdb to 2017 to 2018). With respect to the entire study: The treated patients took part in an open-label pilot trial in which moderate-to-severe alopecia areata was treated with oral tofacitinib at 5 to 10 mg twice daily. Scalp clonality was compared across normal scalp (n=4), patchy alopecia areata scalp (n=8), and alopecia totalis/universalis scalp (n=8). immunoSEQ multiplex PCR using 35 Vbeta forward primers and 13 Jbeta reverse primers was used to amplify TCRbeta CDR3 regions. Patients on tofacitinib were biopsied at baseline and after 4 and 24 weeks of treatment, and several of the patients also had a later scalp biopsy. High-throughput TCRbeta sequencing was used to examine T cell clonal expansion in alopecia areata in both the C3H/HeJ mouse model and human patients. Human TCRbeta sequencing covered scalp tissue and sorted CD4+ and CD8+ peripheral blood T cells from patchy and totalis/universalis alopecia areata patients and healthy controls. Patients stayed on tofacitinib for 6 to 18 months and then had 6 months of follow-up off drug so that delayed response and recurrence could be assessed. RNA came from the PAXgene miRNA kit for fixed scalp, the miRNeasy kit for PBMCs, and the RNeasy kit for mouse skin. Disease severity in treated patients was measured with the SALT score, which quantifies the percentage of affected scalp surface area.

In light of the paper, this sample's time point label describes: 24 weeks on oral tofacitinib. The intended sense of this specimen's treatment or condition label: oral pan-JAK inhibitor, 5-10 mg twice daily. From alopecia areata patients, peripheral blood was collected along with lesional scalp punch biopsies. PBMCs were separated by density centrifugation and stained for CD3, CD4 and CD8, after which CD4+ and CD8+ T cells were sorted on a FACSAria. Library creation used the immunoSEQ multiplex PCR assay. RNA was extracted from all samples and reverse transcribed into cDNA, which served as template for TCR sequencing. First-strand cDNA was synthesized with SuperScript III using a 2:1 mix of oligo-dT and random hexamers. A synthetic immune receptor repertoire was used to assess amplification bias, and residual bias was removed computationally. Turning to the authors' computational methods: Raw reads were preprocessed for error removal, and CDR3 was defined according to IMGT conventions as running from the conserved cysteine to phenylalanine. To get clonality, Shannon entropy was normalized by log2 of the number of productive unique TCRs and the result was subtracted from 1. Whether each scalp clone was CD4 or CD8 was inferred by checking scalp TCRbeta sequences against the CD4 and CD8 repertoires from sorted blood. Entries here come from immuneACCESS through TCRdb and include only in-frame sequences with V and J called. Some clones fail to appear in such tables; in the studies checked, an unresolved V gene covers under half of the shortfall, and the cause of the remainder is unknown. The DNA gave D and trimming, while V, J and clone size come from that table. The sample table lists 200,000 or so clones, 58% of them with a count of one. Approximately 5.1% of the sample is taken by the ten largest.

About this clone: Its antigen is not yet known. Base-call qualities are not available, and no considerably larger clone is one nucleotide away.

Study-wide conclusions, independent of this receptor: TCR sequences shared between patients were less clear than in mice, possibly partly because of HLA diversity in the patient population. Unlike mouse skin, where gammadelta T cells dominate, normal human skin contains resident alphabeta T cells that get sequenced too, which complicates analysis of the scalp TCR repertoire. Scalp clonality and the number of expanded CD8+ clones among the top 100 scalp clones were significantly decreased by tofacitinib. Because the treated cohort was small and had only one nonresponder, larger studies are needed to examine links between baseline CD8+ expansion and response. Compared with normal scalp, lesional scalp had higher clonality and more expanded CD8+ clones, particularly in alopecia totalis/universalis, a pattern that suggests antigenic drive. During tofacitinib treatment, many expanded lesional clones remained in scalp and blood, and this persistence may partly explain relapse after treatment is stopped.

The germline V gene specifies MGHRA as CDR1 and YSYEKL as CDR2. From its cysteine to its phenylalanine, the CDR3 spans 15 amino acids. This entry keeps only the CDR3 DNA: 45 bases, framed from base 1. V is pared back by 0 bases and J by 10 bases, with 17 bases lying between the germline termini. The sample consisted of CD4+ T cells sorted from blood, taken at week 24, from a patient treated with tofacitinib. Rearrangement joined TRBV4-1 to TRBJ2-3; TRBD1 is perhaps the D gene, given 5 matching bases. The clonotype originates from a human donor with alopecia areata. The base sequence is TGCGCCAGCAGCCAAGACAGGGTGGGATTGGCGCCGCAGTATTTT. This is translated as CASSQDRVGLAPQYF.